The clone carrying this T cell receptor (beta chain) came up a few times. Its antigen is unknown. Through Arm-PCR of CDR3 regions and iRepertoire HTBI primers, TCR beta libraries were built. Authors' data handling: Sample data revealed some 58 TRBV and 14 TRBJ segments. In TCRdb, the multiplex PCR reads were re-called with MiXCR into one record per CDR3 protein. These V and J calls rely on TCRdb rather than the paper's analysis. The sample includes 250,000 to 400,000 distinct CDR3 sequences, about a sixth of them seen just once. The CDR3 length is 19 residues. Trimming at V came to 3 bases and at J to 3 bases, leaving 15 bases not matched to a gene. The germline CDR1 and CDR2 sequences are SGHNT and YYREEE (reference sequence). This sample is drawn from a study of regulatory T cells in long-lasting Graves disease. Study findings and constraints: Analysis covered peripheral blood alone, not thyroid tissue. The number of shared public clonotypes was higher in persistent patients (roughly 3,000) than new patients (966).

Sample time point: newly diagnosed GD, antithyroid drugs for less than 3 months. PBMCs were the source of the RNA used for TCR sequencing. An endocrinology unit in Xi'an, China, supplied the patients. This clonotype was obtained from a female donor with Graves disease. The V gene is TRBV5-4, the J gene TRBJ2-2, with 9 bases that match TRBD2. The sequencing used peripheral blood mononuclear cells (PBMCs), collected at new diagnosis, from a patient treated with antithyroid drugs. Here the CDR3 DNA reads TGTGCCAGCAGCTCGTCATTTGCGGGCGGGAGGGCGGACACCGGGGAGCTGTTTTTT. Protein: CASSSSFAGGRADTGELFF.